The sequence of this T cell receptor (beta chain) was determined in a study of cytomegalovirus exposure and HLA in healthy donors. Regarding the study as a whole: In a later analysis, HLA-associated beta chains showed higher expansion and lower generation probabilities than comparable chains. Association of a missense DCLRE1C variant with TCR beta V- and J-gene trimming was reported in a later analysis.

These donors, healthy bone marrow donors, were studied. This clone was seen only a few times. Its specificity is unknown. Vbeta (60) and Jbeta (13) primers were used in the PCR. Clones were read by immunoSEQ multiplex PCR, and TCRdb kept only the in-frame ones, dropping some. In the table there are almost 200,000 clones, about 80% of which are singletons. CDR3 length: 17 amino acids. The source of this sequence is a woman in her 30s in good health and CMV-seropositive. Sequences were obtained from PBMCs. The chain uses TRBV21-1 and TRBJ2-5; the DNA was not compared with TRBD1, the D call given in the table. TRBV21-1 is given as a pseudogene. CDR3 loop: CASSKRPTGPGQETQYF. In DNA form, the CDR3 reads TGTGCCAGCAGCAAGAGACCGACAGGACCCGGCCAAGAGACCCAGTACTTC.